This TCR beta chain was captured in a study of immune reconstitution after stem cell transplant in scleroderma (dated by TCRdb to about 2017). The library was built by means of RT-PCR. The sequencer listed for this sample is Illumina MiSeq. The public sequencing data were trimmed at Q25 with fastp and processed into clonotypes with MiXCR by TCRdb, which kept only in-frame beta chains. Identical CDR3 proteins give one entry, which carries the most common genes and DNA. The sample table contains 2,000 to 2,500 distinct CDR3 sequences; only one count was recorded for around 9.1% of them. Roughly a quarter of the sample belongs to the ten largest clones. Including the terminal cysteine and phenylalanine, the CDR3 comprises 15 residues. Only the CDR3 DNA is retained, 45 bases long and in frame from the first base. As encoded in the germline V gene (reference sequence), CDR1 is DFQATT while CDR2 is SNEGSKA. V is reduced by 1 base and J by 2 bases, leaving a spacing of 14 bases between them.

This clonotype is deemed medium-sized (0.01 to 0.1%). The target of this receptor is not known. Base qualities are missing; no much larger clone stands one base away. This sequence was found in a male donor with systemic sclerosis. The chain couples TRBV20-1 to TRBJ1-1, and perhaps TRBD1 as D gene, on 6 matching bases. This material was acquired before or after autologous hematopoietic stem cell transplantation (not recorded which). The DNA sequence is given as TGCAGTGCTAGAGCCGCCGGGGGGGGCAACACTGAAGCTTTCTTT. Translated, it gives CSARAAGGGNTEAFF.